The 4 T cell receptor beta chains in this list originate from one sample, sequenced in a study of T cells in Graves' hyperthyroidism and ophthalmopathy. Using RNA transcripts as the source, TCR beta CDR3 regions were amplified. Researchers ran a first-round RT-PCR on the TCR CDR3 using the HTBI primer set. A single record per CDR3 protein comes from TCRdb applying MiXCR to the multiplex PCR reads. The profile shows some 770,000 distinct CDR3 sequences, over 15% of them singletons. Material for sequencing was blood. These receptors originate from a man in his late teens or twenties with Graves' hyperthyroidism.

This clonotype was seen at least ten times. The V and J genes are TRBV20-1 and TRBJ1-1; D is undetermined. The CDR3 has 11 residues. Germline V gene sequence: CDR1 DFQATT, CDR2 SNEGSKA (reference sequence). The V and J ends lost 7 bases and 1 base respectively, with 7 bases between them. The CDR3 DNA is TGCAGTGGTTCGGCGAACACTGAAGCTTTCTTT. Its translation: CSGSANTEAFF.

This clonotype has at least ten counts. V and J are TRBV12-3 or TRBV12-4 and TRBJ2-1; D gene ambiguous. V was cut by 0 bases and J by 3 bases, with 6 bases left in between. The CDR3 has 14 amino acids. The CDR3 reads CASSLAGNYNEQFF. The CDR3, as DNA: TGTGCCAGCAGTTTAGCGGGGAACTACAATGAGCAGTTCTTC.

This clonotype was observed many times. V gene TRBV7-2 combines with J gene TRBJ2-1; no reliable D call. The CDR3 has 16 residues. CDR1 and CDR2 from the germline V gene are SGHTA and FQGNSA. V gave up 3 bases and J gave up 0 bases, with 12 bases separating them. The CDR3 reads CASSFKPASSYNEQFF. The CDR3 DNA reads as TGTGCCAGCAGCTTTAAACCGGCGAGCTCCTACAATGAGCAGTTCTTC.

This clonotype was seen a few times. This sequence joins TRBV28 and TRBJ1-3, with D perhaps matching TRBD1 (5 bases). CDR1 and CDR2 from the germline V gene are MDHEN and SYDVKM. V shed 5 bases and J shed 2 bases, with 16 bases lying between them. The CDR3 totals 16 residues. The DNA for the CDR3 is TGTGCCAGCAGTCAGTCCGGGACTCCCGCTGGAAACACCATATATTTT. Its translation is CASSQSGTPAGNTIYF.